Shown below are 27 T cell receptor beta chains from a single sample sequenced in a study of T-cell memory formation after mild COVID-19. TCRdb redid the calling of the 5' RACE reads with MiXCR, one entry per CDR3 protein. The sample includes tens of thousands of distinct CDR3 sequences, 7.3% of them seen just once. Material: PBMCs or a T cell subset sorted from them (not recorded which). The origin of the receptors is a man between 18 and 29 years old who had mild COVID-19 (a few samples of this study predate the infection). Cell type and time point are not known.

The chain is built from TRBV7-2 and TRBJ2-5, with D hard to call. The CDR3 has 13 amino acids. Trimming took 2 bases from V and 4 from J, leaving 8 bases between them. The V gene's germline CDR1 is SGHTA and CDR2 FQGNSA. The CDR3 sequence is CASSLMAIETQYF. For the CDR3, the DNA is TGTGCCAGCAGCTTAATGGCTATAGAGACCCAGTACTTC.

This clonotype was counted many times. The chain has TRBV7-2 and TRBJ2-3; weak D call: TRBD2 (5 bases). CDR3 size: 12 residues. Deletions cut 5 bases from V and 4 bases from J, with 7 bases between. CDR1 and CDR2 (germline): SGHTA, FQGNSA. The CDR3 DNA reads TGTGCCAGCAGCCCCGGGGCAGATACGCAGTATTTT. Its translation is CASSPGADTQYF.

The rearrangement uses TRBV12-3 or TRBV12-4 and TRBJ2-2; 9 nucleotides agree with TRBD1. V gave up 9 bases and J gave up 6 bases; unmatched junction bases: 8. There are 14 residues in the CDR3. In DNA form, the CDR3 reads TGTGCCAGTTCCCGTAGGGACAGGGCCGGGGAGCTGTTTTTT. Translating it yields CASSRRDRAGELFF.

As for this clonotype: One end of the junction is discordant with germline, which a read error may explain. The CDR3 protein is CASSLVGETQSF. In nucleotides, the CDR3 is TGTGCCAGCAGCTTAGTAGGGGAGACCCAGTCCTTC. J is TRBJ2-5 and V is TRBV7-2; D may match TRBD1 or TRBD2 (5 bases each). This CDR3 is 12 amino acids long. CDR1 is SGHTA, CDR2 FQGNSA, per germline.

The chain carries TRBV7-3 and TRBJ2-3; 7 bases fit TRBD2. Germline V gene data show CDR1 as SGHTA and CDR2 as FQGTGA. V trimming: 8 bases; J trimming: 3 bases; junction bases outside the gene matches: 8. The CDR3 is 14 amino acids. DNA of the CDR3: TGTGCCAGCGCAAGACGGGGGGAAACAGATACGCAGTATTTT. Its protein product is CASARRGETDTQYF.

J is TRBJ2-1 and V is TRBV7-2; D gene uncertain. Deletions cut 3 bases from V and 0 bases from J, with 9 bases between. Germline V gives CDR1 SGHTA, CDR2 FQGNSA. The CDR3 extends over 15 amino acids. The CDR3 sequence: CASSLRGNSYNEQFF. DNA for the CDR3: TGTGCCAGCAGCTTGCGAGGTAACTCCTACAATGAGCAGTTCTTC.

The rearrangement uses TRBV19 and TRBJ1-1, with unresolved D. The CDR3 loop spans 13 amino acids. Between the trimmed V and J ends, which lost 3 bases and 4 bases, there was a span of 9 bases. Per the germline V gene, CDR1 is LNHDA and CDR2 is SQIVND (reference sequence). The chain's CDR3 is CASSITTSTEAFF. DNA for the CDR3: TGTGCCAGTAGTATCACCACATCCACTGAAGCTTTCTTT.

V is TRBV11-2 and J is TRBJ2-7, with 11 nucleotides matching TRBD1. With V trimmed by 5 bases and J by 3 bases, 3 bases remained unmatched. Germline CDR1 reads SGHAT; CDR2 reads FQNNGV. The CDR3 has 14 residues. The CDR3 region has the DNA TGTGCCAGCAGCCCGGGACAGGGGGTCTACGAGCAGTACTTC. It specifies CASSPGQGVYEQYF. The entire variable domain, with the rest obtained from reference TRBV11-2 and TRBJ2-7, is as follows: EAGVAQSPRYKIIEKRQSVAFWCNPISGHATLYWYQQILGQGPKLLIQFQNNGVVDDSQLPKDRFSAERLKGVDSTLKIQPAKLEDSAVYLCASSPGQGVYEQYFGPGTRLTVT.

This clonotype was seen repeatedly, ten times or more. The rearrangement links TRBV12-3 or TRBV12-4 to TRBJ2-3; a weak D match, TRBD1 (6 bases). CDR3 length: 12 amino acids. V lost 6 bases, J lost 5 bases, and 9 bases lay in between. CDR3: CASRGAGDTQYF. The CDR3 DNA reads as TGTGCCAGCAGGGGGGCCGGAGATACGCAGTATTTT.

This chain joins TRBV12-3 or TRBV12-4 and TRBJ1-1; tentative D call: TRBD1 (5 bases). V dropped 5 bases and J dropped 4 bases, with 14 bases sitting between them. This CDR3 has 14 residues. CDR3 DNA sequence: TGTGCCAGCAGTCGGGGACCGGGTAGCACTGAAGCTTTCTTT. Translating gives CASSRGPGSTEAFF.

This clonotype has more than one count but fewer than ten. This chain links TRBV11-2 with TRBJ1-1; possible D gene TRBD1, 5 bases. The CDR3 covers 14 residues. The V gene lost 5 bases and the J gene lost 1 base, with 11 bases spanning the gap. Germline CDR1 is SGHAT and CDR2 is FQNNGV. CDR3 sequence (DNA): TGTGCCAGCAGCGTACTCAGGGAGAACACTGAAGCTTTCTTT. As protein: CASSVLRENTEAFF. The variable domain in full, completed from reference TRBV11-2 and TRBJ1-1, reads EAGVAQSPRYKIIEKRQSVAFWCNPISGHATLYWYQQILGQGPKLLIQFQNNGVVDDSQLPKDRFSAERLKGVDSTLKIQPAKLEDSAVYLCASSVLRENTEAFFGQGTRLTVV.

This chain connects TRBV6-1 to TRBJ2-5; D remains unclear. There are 12 residues in the CDR3. CDR1 MNHNS and CDR2 SASEGT come from the germline V gene. The V and J ends lost 1 base and 4 bases respectively, with 4 bases between them. CDR3 sequence: CASSEVGETQYF. The CDR3, as DNA: TGTGCCAGCAGTGAAGTGGGAGAGACCCAGTACTTC.

This clonotype has only a few counts. The chain carries TRBV7-2 and TRBJ2-5, with D possibly TRBD2 on 5 matching bases. Germline CDR1 reads SGHTA; CDR2 reads FQGNSA. Trimming pared 5 bases from V and 7 bases from J, leaving 14 bases between. The CDR3 is made up of 13 amino acids. The chain's CDR3 is CASSAGPTGTQYF. For the CDR3, the DNA is TGTGCCAGCAGCGCGGGTCCAACGGGGACCCAGTACTTC.

The chain uses TRBV7-2 and TRBJ2-1; 8 nucleotides align to TRBD2. V was clipped by 1 base and J by 6 bases; unmatched bases: 8. The germline V gene encodes CDR1 SGHTA and CDR2 FQGNSA. This CDR3 comprises 16 residues. This CDR3 reads CASSLVGAGGRNEQFF. The CDR3 coding sequence is TGTGCCAGCAGCTTAGTAGGCGCGGGGGGCCGCAATGAGCAGTTCTTC.

The genes are TRBV4-2 and TRBJ2-5; 7 bases fit TRBD2. The CDR3 sequence is 14 residues long. The V and J ends lost 2 bases and 3 bases, in that order; junction bases with no gene match: 3. The germline gives CDR1 LGHNA, CDR2 YNFKEQ. The CDR3, as DNA: TGTGCCAGCAGCCAATGGGCGGGGGAAGAGACCCAGTACTTC. Encoded protein: CASSQWAGEETQYF.

This clonotype was observed a handful of times. The CDR3 loop is CASSGNEAFF. CDR3 DNA sequence: TGTGCCAGCAGCGGAAATGAAGCTTTCTTT. The gene calls are TRBV7-9 and TRBJ1-1, with D unresolved. The germline gives CDR1 SEHNR, CDR2 FQNEAQ (reference sequence). The length of the CDR3 is 10 residues. The V and J ends lost 5 bases and 7 bases respectively, with 5 bases between them.

The gene calls are TRBV6-6 and TRBJ2-7, with no clear D. The CDR3 totals 13 residues. V gave up 5 bases and J gave up 1 base, with 9 bases separating them. Germline CDR1 MNHNY, CDR2 SVGAGI (reference sequence). The CDR3, as DNA: TGTGCCAGCAGTCCGGTCTCATCCTACGAGCAGTACTTC. It encodes CASSPVSSYEQYF.

The sample holds a few counts of this clonotype. V and J are TRBV7-9 and TRBJ1-4, with D hard to call. The CDR3 extends over 14 amino acids. V dropped 6 bases and J dropped 7 bases, with 15 bases sitting between them. Per germline, CDR1 SEHNR and CDR2 FQNEAQ (reference sequence). The CDR3 DNA reads as TGTGCCAGCAGGACTGGATCCCTAAGTGAAAAACTGTTTTTT. Its translation is CASRTGSLSEKLFF.

This clonotype was detected ten times or more. This chain links TRBV5-1 with TRBJ2-5; no clear D. Trimming took 4 bases from V and 5 from J, leaving 18 bases between them. The germline CDR1 and CDR2 sequences are SGHRS and YFSETQ. The CDR3 consists of 15 residues. CDR3 nucleotide sequence: TGCGCCAGCAGCCCTACCGCGGCAGGTATTGAGACCCAGTACTTC. Translated: CASSPTAAGIETQYF.

The rearrangement uses TRBV4-3 and TRBJ1-5, with TRBD1 as a possible D gene (6 bases). The germline V and J ends were trimmed by 0 bases and 7 bases, with 13 bases remaining between them. Germline V CDR1 and CDR2: LGHNA, YSLEER. The CDR3 extends over 15 amino acids. The CDR3 sequence is CASSQDLGGWQPQHF. The CDR3 nucleotides read TGCGCCAGCAGCCAAGATTTGGGGGGCTGGCAGCCCCAGCATTTT.

The chain joins TRBV10-2 to TRBJ2-3; D may correspond to TRBD1 or TRBD2 (5 bases each). Germline-derived CDR1 and CDR2 are WSHSY and SAAADI. The CDR3 length is 15 residues. V was clipped by 5 bases and J by 7 bases, with 19 bases between them. The DNA for the CDR3 is TGCGCCAGCAGTATTCAGGGACCGGGCGTAAATACGCAGTATTTT. It is translated as CASSIQGPGVNTQYF.

The sample holds a few counts of this clonotype. This chain connects TRBV3-1 to TRBJ2-5; 10 nucleotides agree with TRBD2. Germline assignment: CDR1 LGHDT and CDR2 YNNKEL (reference sequence). With V trimmed by 4 bases and J by 4 bases, 6 bases remained unmatched. The CDR3 consists of 15 residues. The CDR3 region has the DNA TGTGCCAGCAGCCTGGAACTAGCGGGACGAGAGACCCAGTACTTC. It is translated as CASSLELAGRETQYF.

The rearrangement uses TRBV29-1 and TRBJ2-5; D remains unclear. CDR3 size: 14 residues. Trimming left V 2 bases short and J 3 bases short, with 13 bases between. Germline CDR1 SQVTM, CDR2 ANQGSEA. In DNA, the CDR3 is TGCAGCGTTGAATCGGTGACTCTAAAAGAGACCCAGTACTTC. Its protein product is CSVESVTLKETQYF.

This clonotype was recorded at least ten times. The rearrangement joins TRBV3-1 to TRBJ2-5, with TRBD2 matching over 8 bases. The CDR3 has 15 residues. Germline trimming cut 2 bases from V and 4 bases from J; bases unmatched to any gene: 6. Per the germline V gene, CDR1 is LGHDT and CDR2 is YNNKEL (reference sequence). The CDR3 loop reads CASSQPGGPTETQYF. CDR3 sequence (DNA): TGTGCCAGCAGCCAACCGGGGGGGCCCACAGAGACCCAGTACTTC.

In this sample, this clonotype turned up a few times. The chain uses TRBV20-1 and TRBJ2-5; 11 bases are a match to TRBD2. V was pared by 7 bases and J by 5 bases, with 6 bases of the junction left unmatched. The CDR3 totals 13 residues. Germline CDR1 and CDR2: DFQATT and SNEGSKA (reference sequence). For the CDR3, the DNA is TGCAGTGTAGCGGGGGGGCTGGCGGAGACCCAGTACTTC. This codes for CSVAGGLAETQYF.

This clonotype has just a few counts. The gene calls are TRBV7-2 and TRBJ2-7; D tentatively reads TRBD1 or TRBD2 (5 bases each). V shed 2 bases and J shed 2 bases, with 7 bases lying between them. The CDR3 runs 13 residues. Germline V gene lookup returns CDR1 SGHTA and CDR2 FQGNSA. The CDR3 DNA follows: TGTGCCAGCAGCTTAAGGGACGCCTACGAGCAGTACGTC. Translated, it gives CASSLRDAYEQYV.

The chain joins TRBV27 to TRBJ1-1; D possibly corresponds to TRBD1 (5 bases). V was clipped by 4 bases and J by 11 bases, with 17 bases between them. Germline CDR1 and CDR2: MNHEY and SMNVEV (reference sequence). The CDR3 is 13 amino acids. This CDR3 reads CASSWDPGRKAFF. CDR3 DNA sequence: TGTGCCAGCAGTTGGGACCCCGGCAGAAAGGCTTTCTTT.